The following is a T cell receptor (beta chain) sequence with its context. Its cognate antigen is unknown. The authors cocultured the mixed lymphocyte reaction cells at 37 degrees C for 6 to 7 days. V was cut by 3 bases and J by 0 bases, with 12 bases left in between. The CDR3 extends over 15 amino acids. CDR1 is SGHVS and CDR2 is FQNEAQ in the germline V gene. The entry originates in a study of siplizumab effects on memory and regulatory T cells. About the research overall: The authors ran mixed lymphocyte reactions in pairs, with siplizumab at 0.9 to 1 ug/mL or without drug.

Sequencing was performed with immunoSEQ multiplex PCR; in TCRdb, only in-frame clones are kept and a portion is missing. The repertoire has 9,000 to 13,000 clones, over 40% of them found once; the top ten carry roughly a tenth. Study results and limitations: There were only a minor fraction of alloreactive clones that mapped to unstimulated subsets. No functional test confirmed suppression by proliferating siplizumab-culture Tregs. The study found naive T cells seemingly more diverse than memory cells and seemingly major alloresponse contributors.

Sequenced input: CFSE-low (dividing) CD8+ T cells sorted from an allogeneic mixed lymphocyte reaction. The rearrangement links TRBV7-8 to TRBJ2-7; D possibly corresponds to TRBD2 (6 bases). This receptor was identified in a human donor in good health; the cells came from an allogeneic mixed lymphocyte reaction. For the CDR3, the DNA is TGTGCCAGCAGCTTTGGGCGGGACTCCTCCTACGAGCAGTACTTC. It is translated as CASSFGRDSSYEQYF.